This is a list of T cell receptor beta chains from one sample in a study of T cell responses to AZD1222 COVID-19 vaccine. The repertoire was sequenced with immunoSEQ multiplex PCR; TCRdb's copy has only in-frame clones and lacks some. The sample lists approximately 170,000 clones, 85% to 90% occurring once. The sequencing used peripheral blood, collected 28 days after the second AZD1222 dose. The receptors originated from an adult who received the AZD1222 COVID-19 vaccine. CDR3s include the opening cysteine and the closing phenylalanine or tryptophan.

V: TRBV23-1; J: TRBJ2-7; CDR3: CASSQLGDGDREQYF
V: TRBV5-1; J: TRBJ1-1; CDR3: CASSLAGRGNTEAFF
V: TRBV3-1/TRBV3-2; J: TRBJ2-3; CDR3: CASSRVSGGDTQYF
V: TRBV23-1; J: TRBJ1-3; CDR3: CASSQCGRRGNTIYF
V: TRBV14; J: TRBJ2-5; CDR3: CASSQGGFGPRETQYF
V: TRBV6-5; J: TRBJ1-5; CDR3: CASSPSRSGRGQHF
V: TRBV10-3; J: TRBJ1-1; CDR3: CAISAPDRGPEAFF
V: TRBV19; J: TRBJ1-2; CDR3: CASSDSVNDGYTF
V: TRBV5-4; J: TRBJ1-4; CDR3: CASSPGIVPNEKLFF
V: TRBV11-1; J: TRBJ1-6; CDR3: CASSPDRGNSPLHF
V: TRBV10-3; J: TRBJ1-1; CDR3: CAISESGGAGTEAFF
V: TRBV10-1; J: TRBJ2-4; CDR3: CASSESKGPKNIQYF